The next 9 T cell receptor beta chains were all read from a single sample in a study of patients and donors after allogeneic stem cell transplantation. TCRdb re-called the RT-PCR reads through MiXCR, storing one row per CDR3 protein. Of about 160,000 distinct CDR3 sequences in the sample, approximately 24% were seen once. The material sequenced was blood, either unsorted or a sorted T cell fraction (not recorded which). The receptors shown here come from a human donor who was either an allogeneic HSCT recipient or a stem cell or donor lymphocyte infusion donor (not recorded which). It is not recorded whose cells these are; they may come from a transplant donor.

This clonotype occurred a few times. This chain uses TRBV21-1 with TRBJ1-1; TRBD1 reflects the table's D call only, with no check against the DNA. TRBV21-1 is an annotated pseudogene. CDR3 length: 14 amino acids. CDR3 nucleotide sequence: TGTGCCAGCAGCATCAGGGAATCGAACACTGAAGCTTTCTTT. Its translation: CASSIRESNTEAFF.

J is TRBJ1-2 and V is TRBV2, with a possible D match to TRBD1 (5 bases). The CDR3 length is 17 residues. Germline V gene sequence: CDR1 SNHLY, CDR2 FYNNEI. V lost 0 bases, J lost 4 bases, and 18 bases lay in between. CDR3 coding DNA: TGTGCCAGCAGTGAAGCGCTTCAGGGAAAGGGCCTCTATGGCTACACCTTC. Protein: CASSEALQGKGLYGYTF.

This clonotype has at least ten counts. CDR3 in DNA: TGTGCCAGCAGCCTGGGACAGGAAATGGGCTATGGCTACACCTTC. Translating it yields CASSLGQEMGYGYTF. The chain joins TRBV7-9 to TRBJ1-2; 8 bases line up with TRBD1. The trim removed 5 bases at V and 4 bases at J, leaving 9 bases unmatched. The CDR3 consists of 15 residues. Looked up from germline, CDR1 is SEHNR and CDR2 is FQNEAQ (reference sequence).

This rearrangement joins TRBV5-1 to TRBJ2-2, with D unclear. CDR1 is SGHRS and CDR2 is YFSETQ in the germline V gene. With 4 bases removed from V and 6 bases from J, the gap between germline ends came to 13 bases. This CDR3 region has 14 residues. CDR3 DNA sequence: TGCGCCAGCAGCCTCACTGGGGAAGCCGGGGAGCTGTTTTTT. It codes for CASSLTGEAGELFF.

The chain combines TRBV5-6 with TRBJ1-5; tentative D call: TRBD1 (6 bases). V was trimmed by 5 bases and J by 0 bases, leaving 27 bases between them. This CDR3 spans 20 amino acids. Germline lookup yields CDR1 SGHDT and CDR2 YYEEEE. The CDR3 reads CASSLNIGGQYPYSNQPQHF. CDR3 DNA: TGTGCCAGCAGTCTGAACATCGGCGGACAGTACCCCTATAGCAATCAGCCCCAGCATTTT.

The rearrangement uses TRBV5-1 and TRBJ1-1; 9 bases are a match to TRBD1. J gave up 2 bases and V 3 bases, and 5 bases lay outside the gene matches. The CDR3 spans 15 residues. Germline V gives CDR1 SGHRS, CDR2 YFSETQ. The CDR3 here is CASSYGTGSNTEAFF. For the CDR3, the DNA is TGCGCCAGCAGCTACGGGACAGGGAGTAACACTGAAGCTTTCTTT.

A single count supports this clonotype. At one end, the junction sequence differs from germline, possibly due to a read error. The V gene is TRBV5-1, the J gene TRBJ1-3; 7 bases agree with TRBD1. The germline gives CDR1 SGHRS, CDR2 YFSETQ. The CDR3 totals 14 residues. DNA for the CDR3: TGCGCCAGCAGCTGGGACAGCTCTGGAGACACCATATATTTT. This sequence encodes CASSWDSSGDTIYF.

This chain connects TRBV29-1 to TRBJ1-1, with a possible D match to TRBD1 (5 bases). The ends were cut back, 7 bases at V and 5 bases at J, with 8 bases in the middle. CDR1 and CDR2 from the germline V gene are SQVTM and ANQGSEA. CDR3 size: 10 residues. The DNA of the CDR3 is TGCAGCGCGAGGGGAACTGAAGCTTTCTTT. It encodes CSARGTEAFF. The variable domain in full, with the rest retrieved from reference TRBV29-1 and TRBJ1-1, is SAVISQKPSRDICQRGTSLTIQCQVDSQVTMMFWYRQQPGQSLTLIATANQGSEATYESGFVIDKFPISRPNLTFSTLTVSNMSPEDSSIYLCSARGTEAFFGQGTRLTVV.

This rearrangement joins TRBV6-5 to TRBJ2-3; no firm D call. This CDR3 comprises 13 residues. The ends were cut back, 9 bases at V and 2 bases at J, with 12 bases in the middle. Germline V lookup: CDR1 MNHEY, CDR2 SVGAGI. CDR3 region: CASSDPITDTQYF. CDR3 bases: TGTGCCAGTTCGGACCCAATCACAGATACGCAGTATTTT.